The 19 T cell receptor beta chains reported below all come from one sample, sequenced in a study of blood T cell repertoires in COVID-19. The assay was immunoSEQ multiplex PCR, and TCRdb's table has in-frame clones only and misses some. In the table there are 150,000 to 200,000 clones, nearly 90% of which are singletons. Sequenced material: peripheral blood. The receptors originated from a man aged 55 to 70 with active or convalescent COVID-19.

The chain carries TRBV24-1 and TRBJ2-5; TRBD1 matches at 7 bases. This CDR3 has 15 residues. Germline V gene data show CDR1 as KGHDR and CDR2 as SFDVKD. V was clipped by 4 bases and J by 5 bases; unmatched bases: 9. The CDR3 spells CATSEPQGLMETQYF. As DNA, the CDR3 is TGTGCCACCAGTGAACCACAGGGGCTGATGGAGACCCAGTACTTC.

The CDR3 protein is CASSREGLAGGNTQYF. The DNA for the CDR3 is TGTGCCAGCAGCCGTGAGGGACTAGCGGGAGGTAATACGCAGTATTTT. The gene calls are TRBV9 and TRBJ2-3; 15 bases are a match to TRBD2. This CDR3 contains 16 residues. Germline loops: CDR1 SGDLS, CDR2 YYNGEE. V dropped 4 bases and J dropped 7; count of bases not matched to a gene: 7.

V is TRBV12-3 or TRBV12-4 and J is TRBJ1-3; D remains unclear. CDR3 size: 13 residues. Trimming shortened V by 8 bases and J by 0 bases, and 8 bases separated the two germline ends. The CDR3 coding sequence is TGTGCCAGCGCGATAAGCTCTGGAAACACCATATATTTT. The encoded protein is CASAISSGNTIYF.

The J gene is TRBJ2-7, the V gene TRBV6-5, with a weak D call TRBD2 (6 bases). The CDR3 runs 14 residues. Germline CDR1 is MNHEY and CDR2 is SVGAGI. V lost 0 bases to trimming and J lost 5 bases, with 11 bases between them. The CDR3 nucleotides read TGTGCCAGCAGTTACTCTGGGGGGAAGGACGAGCAGTACTTC. As protein: CASSYSGGKDEQYF.

The chain links TRBV7-9 to TRBJ2-3, with D unclear. Germline lookup yields CDR1 SEHNR and CDR2 FQNEAQ (reference sequence). CDR3 length: 15 amino acids. Trimming pared 4 bases from V and 2 bases from J, leaving 13 bases between. CDR3 region: CASSYSAAATDTQYF. In DNA form, the CDR3 reads TGTGCCAGCAGCTACTCCGCCGCGGCCACAGATACGCAGTATTTT. Drawing the rest from reference TRBV7-9 and TRBJ2-3, the complete variable domain is DTGVSQNPRHKITKRGQNVTFRCDPISEHNRLYWYRQTLGQGPEFLTYFQNEAQLEKSRLLSDRFSAERPKGSFSTLEIQRTEQGDSAMYLCASSYSAAATDTQYFGPGTRLTVL.

The J gene is TRBJ2-1, the V gene TRBV7-9, with 8 bases identical to TRBD2. This CDR3 has 14 residues. V shed 4 bases, J shed 7 bases, and the junction held 6 bases outside the gene matches. The V gene's germline CDR1 is SEHNR and CDR2 FQNEAQ (reference sequence). CDR3 amino acids: CASSSGTSRNEQFF. The DNA for the CDR3 is TGTGCCAGCAGCTCCGGGACTAGTCGGAATGAGCAGTTCTTC. Combining the CDR3 with reference TRBV7-9 and TRBJ2-1 gives the whole variable domain DTGVSQNPRHKITKRGQNVTFRCDPISEHNRLYWYRQTLGQGPEFLTYFQNEAQLEKSRLLSDRFSAERPKGSFSTLEIQRTEQGDSAMYLCASSSGTSRNEQFFGPGTRLTVL.

The chain couples TRBV29-1 to TRBJ2-5; D not resolved. The length of the CDR3 is 12 residues. The ends were cut back, 4 bases at V and 4 bases at J, with 10 bases in the middle. Germline V lookup: CDR1 SQVTM, CDR2 ANQGSEA. CDR3 nucleotide sequence: TGCAGCGTTGTGTGGCGAGGAGAGACCCAGTACTTC. This sequence encodes CSVVWRGETQYF.

The chain is built from TRBV6-5 and TRBJ1-2; TRBD1 is a possible D gene (6 bases). V was pared by 6 bases and J by 4 bases, with 15 bases between. CDR3 length: 14 residues. Germline CDR1 and CDR2: MNHEY and SVGAGI. In DNA, the CDR3 is TGTGCCAGCAGCGAGCTTCAGGGGCCCTATGGCTACACCTTC. This codes for CASSELQGPYGYTF.

This chain connects TRBV12-3 or TRBV12-4 to TRBJ2-7; D is unresolved. CDR3 size: 13 residues. V lost 3 bases and J 3 bases, leaving 9 bases between the germline ends. CDR3 DNA sequence: TGTGCCAGCAGTTTTCGTACGGGCTACGAGCAGTACTTC. Translation: CASSFRTGYEQYF.

The rearrangement joins TRBV24-1 to TRBJ2-1; 8 nucleotides agree with TRBD2. The germline CDR1 and CDR2 sequences are KGHDR and SFDVKD. J was trimmed by 8 bases and V by 4 bases; bases with no gene match: 15. The CDR3 spans 17 residues. CDR3 in amino acids: CATSEFTSGHTGDEQFF. In DNA form, the CDR3 reads TGTGCCACCAGTGAATTTACTAGCGGTCATACGGGGGATGAGCAGTTCTTC.

This rearrangement joins TRBV29-1 to TRBJ1-2; D remains unclear. Trimming pared 7 bases from V and 7 bases from J, leaving 22 bases between. The CDR3 runs 14 residues. Germline CDR1 and CDR2: SQVTM and ANQGSEA. CDR3 DNA: TGCAGCGCCAGTGGACGGGGAGGGTCTGGTGGCTACACCTTC. Its translation: CSASGRGGSGGYTF.

The chain carries TRBV3-1 (or the pseudogene TRBV3-2) and TRBJ2-7; 7 nucleotides agree with TRBD1. This CDR3 is built from 15 residues. Germline trimming cut 6 bases from V and 4 bases from J; bases unmatched to any gene: 12. Germline V CDR1 and CDR2: LGHDT, YNNKEL (reference sequence). The CDR3, as DNA: TGTGCCAGCAGTTATCAGACAGGGAGAGTATACGAGCAGTACTTC. It codes for CASSYQTGRVYEQYF.

The gene calls are TRBV18 and TRBJ2-1; tentative D call: TRBD2 (6 bases). Trimming took off 3 bases at V and 0 bases at J, with 12 bases between the two ends. The CDR3 length is 16 residues. Per the germline V gene, CDR1 is KGHSH and CDR2 is LQKENI. CDR3 in DNA: TGTGCCAGCTCACCGGTGGGGGGAAGCTCCTACAATGAGCAGTTCTTC. It yields the protein CASSPVGGSSYNEQFF.

The chain recombines TRBV29-1 with TRBJ2-6; D uncertain. Germline V CDR1 and CDR2: SQVTM, ANQGSEA. The CDR3 runs to 12 residues. V was trimmed by 3 bases and J by 4 bases, leaving 4 bases between them. Written as DNA, the CDR3 is TGCAGCGTTGACCAGGGGGCCAACGTCCTGACTTTC. It translates to CSVDQGANVLTF.

The chain is built from TRBV7-3 and TRBJ1-2; the D is unclear. CDR1 is SGHTA and CDR2 is FQGTGA in the germline V gene. The CDR3 runs to 15 residues. The V end lost 2 bases, the J end lost 4 bases, and 14 bases lay between the germline ends. The CDR3 DNA reads TGTGCCAGCAGCTTAGGTCGGGGTCAGAGCTATGGCTACACCTTC. Its translation: CASSLGRGQSYGYTF.

CDR3 in amino acids: CASSAGSYNEQFF. The CDR3 region has the DNA TGCGCCAGCAGCGCAGGGTCCTACAATGAGCAGTTCTTC. The gene calls are TRBV10-2 and TRBJ2-1; the D gene is possibly TRBD1 (5 bases). The CDR3 spans 13 residues. Germline CDR1 reads WSHSY; CDR2 reads SAAADI. V was pared by 6 bases and J by 1 base, with 7 bases between.

The rearrangement joins TRBV5-1 to TRBJ1-6; 7 bases agree with TRBD1. This CDR3 region has 16 residues. V gave up 4 bases and J gave up 6 bases; unmatched junction bases: 10. Germline values: CDR1 SGHRS, CDR2 YFSETQ. This CDR3 reads CASSLEGGLGNSPLHF. The CDR3 nucleotides are TGCGCCAGCAGCCTGGAAGGGGGCTTGGGTAATTCACCCCTCCACTTT.

The V gene is TRBV19, the J gene TRBJ2-4; TRBD2 aligns across 7 bases. V shed 3 bases, J shed 0 bases, and the junction held 8 bases outside the gene matches. Germline CDR1 LNHDA, CDR2 SQIVND (reference sequence). This CDR3 has 17 amino acids. The CDR3 loop reads CASSMGGYQLAKNIQYF. CDR3 nucleotides: TGTGCCAGTAGTATGGGGGGGTATCAACTAGCCAAAAACATTCAGTACTTC.

V gene TRBV19 combines with J gene TRBJ1-1; no reliable D call. The CDR3 is made up of 13 amino acids. CDR1 and CDR2 (germline): LNHDA, SQIVND (reference sequence). The ends were cut back, 5 bases at V and 7 bases at J, with 14 bases in the middle. The CDR3 DNA reads TGTGCCAGTAGTCCCACCTCGTGGAGTGAAGCTTTCTTT. Translating it yields CASSPTSWSEAFF.